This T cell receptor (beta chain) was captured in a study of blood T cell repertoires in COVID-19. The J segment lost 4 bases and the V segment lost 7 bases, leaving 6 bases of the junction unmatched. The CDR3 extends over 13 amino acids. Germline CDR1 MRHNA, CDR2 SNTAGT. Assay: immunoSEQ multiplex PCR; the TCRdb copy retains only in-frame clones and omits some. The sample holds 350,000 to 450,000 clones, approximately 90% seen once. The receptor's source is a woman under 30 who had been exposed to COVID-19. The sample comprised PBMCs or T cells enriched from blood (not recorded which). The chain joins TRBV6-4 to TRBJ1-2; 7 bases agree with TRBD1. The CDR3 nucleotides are TGTGCCAGCACGGACAGGACCCTCTATGGCTACACCTTC. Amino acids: CASTDRTLYGYTF.